The text below deals with one T cell receptor (beta chain). As yet, its antigen is unknown. The data are from a study of response to subunit inactivated influenza vaccine. TCRdb reanalysed the RT-PCR reads using MiXCR and keeps one entry per CDR3 protein. The data hold hundreds of thousands of distinct CDR3 sequences, with approximately 14% observed a single time. Study findings and constraints: A suggestion made by the authors is that each seasonal influenza vaccination recruits few new T cells.

The germline V and J ends were trimmed by 7 bases and 9 bases, with 17 bases remaining between them. The CDR3 is 13 amino acids. Germline assignment: CDR1 SGHRS and CDR2 YFSETQ. The clonotype was recovered from a man aged 50-60 years who received an inactivated influenza vaccine. The sample was PBMCs from blood, taken 14 days before vaccination. This chain connects TRBV5-1 to TRBJ2-1; possibly TRBD2 for D (6 bases). The CDR3 DNA reads as TGCGCCAGCCGCCTGAGCGGGCTAACTGAGCAGTTCTTC. It is translated as CASRLSGLTEQFF.